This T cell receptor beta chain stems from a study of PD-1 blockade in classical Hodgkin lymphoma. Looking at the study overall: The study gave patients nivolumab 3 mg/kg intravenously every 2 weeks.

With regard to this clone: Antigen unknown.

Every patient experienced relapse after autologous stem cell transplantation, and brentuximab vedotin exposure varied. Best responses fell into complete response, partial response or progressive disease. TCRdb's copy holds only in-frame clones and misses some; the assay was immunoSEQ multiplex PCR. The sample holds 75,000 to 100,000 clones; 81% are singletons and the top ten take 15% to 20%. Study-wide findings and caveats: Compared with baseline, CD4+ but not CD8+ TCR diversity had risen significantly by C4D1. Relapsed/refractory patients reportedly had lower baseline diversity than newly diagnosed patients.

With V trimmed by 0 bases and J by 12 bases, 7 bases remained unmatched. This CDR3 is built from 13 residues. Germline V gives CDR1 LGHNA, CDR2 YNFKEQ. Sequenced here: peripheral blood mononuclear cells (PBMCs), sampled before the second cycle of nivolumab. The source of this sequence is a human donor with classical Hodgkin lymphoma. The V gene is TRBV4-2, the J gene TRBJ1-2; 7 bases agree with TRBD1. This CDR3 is CASSQELGGQDTF. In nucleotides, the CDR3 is TGTGCCAGCAGCCAAGAATTAGGAGGACAGGACACCTTC.